This T cell receptor (beta chain) was sequenced in a study of PD-L1 blockade in urothelial cancer. The wider study: At 3 weeks after treatment start (second dose) and again at 6 weeks, blood was analyzed. Peripheral blood specimens exhibited a median yield of about 140,000 T cells. Overall study results and limits: Below-median blood TCR clonality before treatment forecast better survival.

Patient sample counts ranged from 1 to 8, pretreatment and on-treatment. Germline V CDR1 and CDR2: SEHNR, FQNEAQ (reference sequence). This CDR3 has 12 residues. Some clones are missing from TCRdb's copy, which holds only in-frame ones; the method was immunoSEQ multiplex PCR. In the table there are under 130,000 clones, roughly 88% of which are singletons. This clone was counted only a few times. Its antigen is still unknown. The junction departs from the called germline gene at one end, perhaps through a read error. The rearrangement links TRBV7-9 to TRBJ2-1, with 8 bases fitting TRBD2. This specimen consisted of PBMCs, obtained around atezolizumab (anti-PD-L1) treatment. The clonotype originates from a man aged 50 or older with urothelial cancer. The CDR3 sequence: CASSLPAGGPLF. The DNA of the CDR3 is TGTGCCAGCAGCTTACCCGCGGGAGGCCCCCTCTTC.